This TCR beta chain emerged from a study of CD8 T cells in Susac syndrome (dated by TCRdb to the late 2010s). About the full investigation: Of the Susac syndrome patients who were sequenced, eight were in clinical remission while six had clinically active disease. The study compared CD8+ T cell repertoire clonality among approximately twelve healthy donors, 14 Susac syndrome patients and some 16 multiple sclerosis patients. Susac syndrome patients were therapy-naive, on corticosteroids (some also receiving IVIg), or on IVIg alone at blood withdrawal. Repertoire sequencing was used to test whether CD8+ T cell activation and differentiation in Susac syndrome was antigen driven.

RNA was extracted using the RNeasy kit, and roughly 0.45 to 1 microgram was reverse transcribed with random hexamers. TCR beta CDR3 regions were amplified with the immunoSEQ multiplex PCR assay covering 54 Vbeta and 13 Jbeta segments. Bias from PCR amplification was corrected by using a synthetic template baseline for primer optimization and for computational correction. The source study handled its data this way. Only productive sequences were kept, with reads annotated to V, D and J genes according to IMGT and analyzed in immunoSEQ Analyzer. Clonality was calculated as one minus the Shannon entropy normalized by log2 of the number of productive unique sequences. For each patient and control, public and private clones were evaluated among the 100 most prevalent clones. A clone was defined as Susac-specific if it was absent from the healthy and MS cohorts, from some 980 published viral clones and from other ImmuneACCESS disease sequences. The public reads were reprocessed in TCRdb via fastp at Q25 and MiXCR, keeping in-frame beta chains. CDR3 protein sequences are deduplicated, and each keeps its most common genes and DNA. The V and J calls come from TCRdb's annotation, not from the publication. The sample table contains more than 150,000 distinct CDR3 sequences; only one count was recorded for around 95% of them. Around 0.16% of the sample lies in the top ten.

Findings and caveats that apply to the study as a whole: Looking at Susac-specific public clones, the researchers identified over 15 in the total CD8+ repertoire and five in the CD8+ TEMRA repertoire. The number of individuals in the TCR sequencing and HLA analysis was recognized as being relatively small. Clonal expansion was observed in Susac syndrome CD8+ repertoires, with the highest expansion in CD8+ TEMRA cells and greater expansion in clinically active than in remitting patients.

As for this clonotype: The clone's antigen remains unknown. Per-base qualities were not stored, and no clone one base away is much larger.

High-throughput TCR beta sequencing profiled peripheral blood CD8+ and CD4+ T cells from healthy donors, Susac syndrome patients and multiple sclerosis patients. Susac syndrome patients met recently defined diagnostic criteria for definite or probable disease. Bulk CD8+ and CD4+ T cells were purified magnetically by negative isolation, whereas CD8+ TEMRA cells were enriched by FACS. Blood was collected in EDTA tubes and processed within 24 hours, with PBMCs isolated through density gradient centrifugation. PBMCs intended for TCR sequencing were frozen in liquid nitrogen and were later thawed in a 37 degrees C water bath. A purity of at least 90% was achieved for sorted or isolated CD4+, CD8+ and CD8+ TEMRA cells. The clonotype originates from a human donor with Susac syndrome. Sample: CD8+ T cells from PBMCs.

The DNA sequence follows: TGCGCCAGCAGCCCAGGACAGCCGAGGGATACGCAGTATTTT. Translated, it gives CASSPGQPRDTQYF. The V and J genes are TRBV5-1 and TRBJ2-3; the D gene is perhaps TRBD1, from 6 matching bases. V is pared back by 4 bases and J by 6 bases, with 15 bases lying between the germline termini. Per the germline V gene, SGHRS is the CDR1 and YFSETQ is the CDR2. The CDR3 spans 14 residues, from the cysteine through the phenylalanine. The retained sequence is limited to the CDR3, 42 bases, with the frame set at the first base.